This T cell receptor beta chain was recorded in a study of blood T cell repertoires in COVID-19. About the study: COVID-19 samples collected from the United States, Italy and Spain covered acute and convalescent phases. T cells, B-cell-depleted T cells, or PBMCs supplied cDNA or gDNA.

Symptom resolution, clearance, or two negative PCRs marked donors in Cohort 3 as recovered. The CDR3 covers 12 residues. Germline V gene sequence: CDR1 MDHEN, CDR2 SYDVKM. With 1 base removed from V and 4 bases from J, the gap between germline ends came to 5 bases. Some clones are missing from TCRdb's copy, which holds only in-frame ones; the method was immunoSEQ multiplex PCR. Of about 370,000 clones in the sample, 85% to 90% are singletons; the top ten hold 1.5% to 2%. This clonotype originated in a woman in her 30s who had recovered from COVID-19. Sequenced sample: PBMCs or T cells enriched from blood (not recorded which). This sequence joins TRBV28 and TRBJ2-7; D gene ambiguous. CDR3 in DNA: TGTGCCAGCAGTTTATCAGGTTACGAGCAGTACTTC. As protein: CASSLSGYEQYF.